The sequence of this T cell receptor (beta chain) was determined in a study of blood T cell repertoires in COVID-19. Study context: The study drew acute and convalescent COVID-19 samples from the United States, Italy and Spain. T cells, B-cell-depleted T cells, or PBMCs supplied cDNA or gDNA.

Seattle patients were enrolled during active infection and followed longitudinally. After removal of 4 bases from V and 0 bases from J, the junction contained 6 bases not matched to a gene. The CDR3 is 16 residues long. The germline CDR1 and CDR2 sequences are SGHRS and YFSETQ. In the original processing: Amplified reference gene primers provided the basis for estimating nucleated cell counts. Method: immunoSEQ multiplex PCR; TCRdb's copy keeps in-frame clones and lacks some. That table furnishes V, J and clone size, whereas the DNA furnished D and trimming. Altogether some 160,000 clones are present, roughly 89% being singletons, with the ten largest covering approximately 10%.

The origin of this receptor is a woman between 65 and 79 years old with COVID-19, enrolled during active disease. V usage is TRBV5-1 and J usage is TRBJ2-1; 8 bases agree with TRBD2. Material for sequencing was peripheral blood. The CDR3: CASSRTSRSSYNEQFF. DNA for the CDR3: TGCGCCAGCAGCAGGACTAGCAGGAGCTCCTACAATGAGCAGTTCTTC.